A single T cell receptor beta chain is shown here with its context. Its antigen is undetermined. The data are from a study of a mutant IDH1 vaccine in newly diagnosed glioma. Across the whole study: Eight vaccine doses were administered to patients at weeks 1, 3, 5, 7, 11, 15, 19 and 23. Either 4-6 weeks after radiotherapy alone or alongside temozolomide, vaccination was begun.

Trimming shortened V by 0 bases and J by 8 bases, and 11 bases separated the two germline ends. CDR3 length: 15 amino acids. Germline lookup yields CDR1 MNHEY and CDR2 SVGAGI. Time point reported: week 5, during vaccination. Mutant IDH1 20-mer peptide, at 300 ug, made up each vaccine dose, with topical imiquimod. Donors' newly diagnosed IDH1-mutant WHO grade 3 or 4 astrocytomas lacked nuclear ATRX. Assay used: immunoSEQ multiplex PCR; TCRdb lists only in-frame clones, some missing. The sample lists around 46,000 clones, around four fifths seen once, with around 5.3% in the top ten. Study-wide results and caveats: Pseudoprogression appeared unlinked to shifts in leading peripheral T cell clonotypes.

This clonotype was sampled from a man aged 50 to 60 with glioma. V gene TRBV6-5 combines with J gene TRBJ1-6, with D hard to call. This material consisted of PBMCs, taken from a glioma patient whose treatment included an IDH1 peptide vaccine. This chain's CDR3 is CASSYSTRSDSPLHF. CDR3 nucleotides: TGTGCCAGCAGTTACTCGACCAGGTCGGATTCACCCCTCCACTTT.